This TCR beta chain was identified in a study of cytomegalovirus exposure and HLA in healthy donors. As for the study in general: Within an early data release were 80 million to 90 million unique TCRs drawn from HLA-typed donors.

The J segment lost 0 bases and the V segment lost 6 bases, leaving 6 bases of the junction unmatched. Per germline, CDR1 MDHEN and CDR2 SYDVKM. The CDR3 extends over 17 amino acids. As concerns this clone: What it binds is not known.

With 60 Vbeta and 13 Jbeta primers, the PCR was carried out. Data came from immunoSEQ multiplex PCR; TCRdb stores just in-frame clones and leaves some out. The table lists 100,000 to 150,000 clones, approximately 82% of them singletons, with around 1.6% in the top ten. Study-wide findings and caveats: Analyses of presence/absence relied on an assumption of roughly uniform sequencing depth across donors. The investigators catalogued 150 to 200 TCR beta chains as cytomegalovirus-associated. Follow-up analysis found HLA locus-dependent TCR association rates, highest for DRB1 and lowest for HLA-C.

This chain uses TRBV28 with TRBJ2-2; 11 nucleotides agree with TRBD1. The clonotype originates from a female donor in good health and CMV-seronegative. The sequencing sample was made of PBMCs. Here the CDR3 reads CASRRTGGNPNTGELFF. Written as DNA, the CDR3 is TGTGCCAGCAGGAGGACAGGGGGCAATCCGAACACCGGGGAGCTGTTTTTT.